The sample holds many counts of the clone carrying this T cell receptor (beta chain). The sample comes from a study of CD8+CD57+ T cells in acquired aplastic anemia. Study context: An average of approximately 3.4 ug of DNA was obtained from sorted CD4+ and CD8+ cells.

Whoever was chosen for sequencing had shown CD8+CD57+ cell expansion by flow cytometry. Patients were treatment-naive when blood was sampled. Germline V lookup: CDR1 DFQATT, CDR2 SNEGSKA (reference sequence). Between the trimmed V and J ends, which lost 3 bases and 1 base, there was a span of 13 bases. This CDR3 contains 16 residues. Genomic DNA acted as the template from which TCR beta VDJ combination and CDR3 sequence profiling were carried out. TCRdb reanalysed the reads using MiXCR and keeps one entry per CDR3 protein. This sample carries 150,000 to 200,000 distinct CDR3 sequences, less than 50% of them seen once, and the ten largest clones take about 2%.

The V and J genes are TRBV20-1 and TRBJ1-6, with D perhaps matching TRBD1 (6 bases). Sequenced material: sorted CD4+, CD8+, or CD8+CD57+ T cells (not recorded which) from PBMCs. The receptor comes from a human donor with aplastic anemia. CDR3 nucleotide sequence: TGCAGTGCTAGCTCGGGGGCGCGTTCCTATAATTCACCCCTCCACTTT. Translated: CSASSGARSYNSPLHF.